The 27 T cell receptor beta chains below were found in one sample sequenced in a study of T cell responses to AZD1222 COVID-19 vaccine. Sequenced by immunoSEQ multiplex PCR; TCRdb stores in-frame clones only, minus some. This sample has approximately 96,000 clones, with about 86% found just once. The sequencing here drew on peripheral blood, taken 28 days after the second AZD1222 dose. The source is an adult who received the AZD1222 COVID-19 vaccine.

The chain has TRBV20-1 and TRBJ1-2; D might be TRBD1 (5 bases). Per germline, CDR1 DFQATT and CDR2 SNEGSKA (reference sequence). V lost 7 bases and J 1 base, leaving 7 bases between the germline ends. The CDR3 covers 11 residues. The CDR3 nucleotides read TGCAGTGGACAGTTTAACTATGGCTACACCTTC. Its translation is CSGQFNYGYTF.

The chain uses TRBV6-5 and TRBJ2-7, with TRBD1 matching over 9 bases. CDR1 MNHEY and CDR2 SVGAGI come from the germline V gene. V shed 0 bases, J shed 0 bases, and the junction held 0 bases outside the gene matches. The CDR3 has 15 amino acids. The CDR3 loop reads CASSYSDRGSYEQYF. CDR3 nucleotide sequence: TGTGCCAGCAGTTACTCGGACAGGGGCTCCTACGAGCAGTACTTC.

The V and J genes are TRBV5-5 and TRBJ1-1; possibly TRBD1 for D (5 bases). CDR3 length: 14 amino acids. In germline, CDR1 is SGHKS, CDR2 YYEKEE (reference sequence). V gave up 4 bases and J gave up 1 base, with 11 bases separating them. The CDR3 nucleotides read TGTGCCAGCAGCCTCAGGACAAAGAACACTGAAGCTTTCTTT. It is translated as CASSLRTKNTEAFF.

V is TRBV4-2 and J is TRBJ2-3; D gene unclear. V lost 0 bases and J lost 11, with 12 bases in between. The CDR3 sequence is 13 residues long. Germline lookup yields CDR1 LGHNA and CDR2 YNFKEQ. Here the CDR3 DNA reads TGTGCCAGCAGCCAAGAACTGTCGAGAGGGCAGTATTTT. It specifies CASSQELSRGQYF.

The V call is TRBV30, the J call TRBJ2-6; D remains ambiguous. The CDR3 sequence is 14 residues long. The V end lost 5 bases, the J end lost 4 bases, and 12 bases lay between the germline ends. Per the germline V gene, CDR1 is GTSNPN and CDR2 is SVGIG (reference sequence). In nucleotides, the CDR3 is TGTGCCTGGGGCTTACACGGCGGGGCCAACGTCCTGACTTTC. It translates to CAWGLHGGANVLTF. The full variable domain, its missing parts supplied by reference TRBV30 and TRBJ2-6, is SQTIHQWPATLVQPVGSPLSLECTVEGTSNPNLYWYRQAAGRGLQLLFYSVGIGQISSEVPQNLSASRPQDRQFILSSKKLLLSDSGFYLCAWGLHGGANVLTFGAGSRLTVL.

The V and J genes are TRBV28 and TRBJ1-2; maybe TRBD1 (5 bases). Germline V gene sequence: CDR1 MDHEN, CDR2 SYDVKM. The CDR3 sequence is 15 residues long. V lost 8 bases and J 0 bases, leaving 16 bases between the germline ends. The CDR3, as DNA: TGTGCCAGCCGCAGACAGCCACCCACTAACTATGGCTACACCTTC. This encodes CASRRQPPTNYGYTF.

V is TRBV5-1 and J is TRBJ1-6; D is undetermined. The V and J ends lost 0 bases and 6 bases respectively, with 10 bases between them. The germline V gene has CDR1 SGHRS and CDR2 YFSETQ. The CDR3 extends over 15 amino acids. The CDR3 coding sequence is TGCGCCAGCAGCTTGGAAAGTTCGGGTAATTCACCCCTCCACTTT. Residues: CASSLESSGNSPLHF.

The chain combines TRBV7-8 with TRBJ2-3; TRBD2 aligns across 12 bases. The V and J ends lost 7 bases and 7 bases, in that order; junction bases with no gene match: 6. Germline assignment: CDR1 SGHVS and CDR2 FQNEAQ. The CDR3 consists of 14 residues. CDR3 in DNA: TGTGCCAGCATCGAGACTAGCGGGGGCCATACGCAGTATTTT. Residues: CASIETSGGHTQYF.

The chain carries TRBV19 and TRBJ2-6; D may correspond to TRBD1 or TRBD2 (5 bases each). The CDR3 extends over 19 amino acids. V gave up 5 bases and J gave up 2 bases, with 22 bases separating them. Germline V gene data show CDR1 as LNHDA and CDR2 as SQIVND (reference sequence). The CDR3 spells CASSLLRDPGSPGANVLTF. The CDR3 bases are TGTGCCAGTAGTCTACTCCGGGACCCAGGGAGCCCTGGGGCCAACGTCCTGACTTTC. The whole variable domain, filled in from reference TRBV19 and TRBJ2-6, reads DGGITQSPKYLFRKEGQNVTLSCEQNLNHDAMYWYRQDPGQGLRLIYYSQIVNDFQKGDIAEGYSVSREKKESFPLTVTSAQKNPTAFYLCASSLLRDPGSPGANVLTFGAGSRLTVL.

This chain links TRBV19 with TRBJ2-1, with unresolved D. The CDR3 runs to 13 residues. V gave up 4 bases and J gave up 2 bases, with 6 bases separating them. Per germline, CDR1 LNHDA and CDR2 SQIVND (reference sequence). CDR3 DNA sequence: TGTGCCAGTAGTACGGGCCCCTACAATGAGCAGTTCTTC. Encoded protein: CASSTGPYNEQFF.

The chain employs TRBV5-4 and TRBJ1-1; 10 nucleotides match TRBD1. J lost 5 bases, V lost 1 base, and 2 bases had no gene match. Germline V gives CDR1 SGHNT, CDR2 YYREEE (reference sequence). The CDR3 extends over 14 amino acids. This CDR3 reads CASSLRTGGTEAFF. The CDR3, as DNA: TGTGCCAGCAGCTTGAGGACAGGGGGGACTGAAGCTTTCTTT.

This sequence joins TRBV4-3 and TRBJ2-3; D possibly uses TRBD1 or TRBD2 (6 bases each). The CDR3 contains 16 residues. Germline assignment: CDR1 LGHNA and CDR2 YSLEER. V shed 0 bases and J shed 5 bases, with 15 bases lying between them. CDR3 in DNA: TGCGCCAGCAGCCAAGATAACGGGGGCATGGTAGATACGCAGTATTTT. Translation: CASSQDNGGMVDTQYF.

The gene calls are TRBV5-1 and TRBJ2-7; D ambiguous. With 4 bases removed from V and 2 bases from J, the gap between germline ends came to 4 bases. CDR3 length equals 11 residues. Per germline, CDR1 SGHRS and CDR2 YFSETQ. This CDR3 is CASSTTYEQYF. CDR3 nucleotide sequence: TGCGCCAGCAGCACCACCTACGAGCAGTACTTC. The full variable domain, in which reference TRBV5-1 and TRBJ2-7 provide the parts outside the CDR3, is KAGVTQTPRYLIKTRGQQVTLSCSPISGHRSVSWYQQTPGQGLQFLFEYFSETQRNKGNFPGRFSGRQFSNSRSEMNVSTLELGDSALYLCASSTTYEQYFGPGTRLTVT.

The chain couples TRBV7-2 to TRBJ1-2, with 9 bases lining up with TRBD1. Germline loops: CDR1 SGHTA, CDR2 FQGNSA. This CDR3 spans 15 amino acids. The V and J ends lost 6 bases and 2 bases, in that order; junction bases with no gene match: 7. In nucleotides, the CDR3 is TGTGCCAGCAGACCAACAGGGGGCCAGAACTATGGCTACACCTTC. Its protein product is CASRPTGGQNYGYTF.

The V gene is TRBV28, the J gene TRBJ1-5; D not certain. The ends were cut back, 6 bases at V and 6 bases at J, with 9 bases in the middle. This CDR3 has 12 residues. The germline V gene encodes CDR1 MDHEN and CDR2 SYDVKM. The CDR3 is CASRVGRQPQHF. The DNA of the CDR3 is TGTGCCAGCAGGGTGGGTCGTCAGCCCCAGCATTTT.

The CDR3 DNA follows: TGTGCCAGCAGTCCCCCGTTAGGGGGGGGCTACAATGAGCAGTTCTTC. Protein sequence: CASSPPLGGGYNEQFF. V gene TRBV28 combines with J gene TRBJ2-1; D possibly corresponds to TRBD2 (7 bases). Germline V gene sequence: CDR1 MDHEN, CDR2 SYDVKM. The length of the CDR3 is 16 residues. V was trimmed by 5 bases and J by 3 bases, leaving 17 bases between them.

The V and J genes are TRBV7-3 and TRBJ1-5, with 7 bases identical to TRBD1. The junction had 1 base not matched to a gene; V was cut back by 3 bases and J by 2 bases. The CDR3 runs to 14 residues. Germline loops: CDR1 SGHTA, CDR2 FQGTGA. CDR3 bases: TGTGCCAGCAGCTTTACAGGGGGCAATCAGCCCCAGCATTTT. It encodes CASSFTGGNQPQHF.

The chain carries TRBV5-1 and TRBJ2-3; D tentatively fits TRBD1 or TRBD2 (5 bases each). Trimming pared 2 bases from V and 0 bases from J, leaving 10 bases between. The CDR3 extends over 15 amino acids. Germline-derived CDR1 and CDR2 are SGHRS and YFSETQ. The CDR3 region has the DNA TGCGCCAGCAGCTTCAGGGACCCTAGCACAGATACGCAGTATTTT. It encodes CASSFRDPSTDTQYF.

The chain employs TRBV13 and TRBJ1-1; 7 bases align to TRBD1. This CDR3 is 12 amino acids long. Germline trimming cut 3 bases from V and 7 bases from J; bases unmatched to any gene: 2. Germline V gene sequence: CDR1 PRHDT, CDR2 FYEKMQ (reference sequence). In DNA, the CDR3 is TGTGCCAGCAGCTTGGGACAGAATGAAGCTTTCTTT. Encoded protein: CASSLGQNEAFF.

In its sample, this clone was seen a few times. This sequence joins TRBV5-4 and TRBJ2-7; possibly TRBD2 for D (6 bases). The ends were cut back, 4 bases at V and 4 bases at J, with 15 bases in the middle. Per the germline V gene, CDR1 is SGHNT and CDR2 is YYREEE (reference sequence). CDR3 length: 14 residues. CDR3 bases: TGTGCCAGCAGCGCACCGGGACTCCAGTACGAGCAGTACTTC. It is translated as CASSAPGLQYEQYF.

The chain's CDR3 is CASSPPGLAGDEQYF. In DNA form, the CDR3 reads TGTGCCAGCTCACCACCGGGACTCGCCGGGGACGAGCAGTACTTC. The V and J genes are TRBV18 and TRBJ2-7; weak D call: TRBD2 (6 bases). The CDR3 loop spans 15 amino acids. V gave up 0 bases and J gave up 5 bases, with 14 bases separating them. Germline V CDR1 and CDR2: KGHSH, LQKENI.

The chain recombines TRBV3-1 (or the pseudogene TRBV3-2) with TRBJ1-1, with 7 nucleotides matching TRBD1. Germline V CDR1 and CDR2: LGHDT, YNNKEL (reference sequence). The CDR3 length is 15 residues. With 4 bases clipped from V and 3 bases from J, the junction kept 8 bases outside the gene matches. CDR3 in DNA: TGTGCCAGCAGCCGCCTGACAGGGTTGGACACTGAAGCTTTCTTT. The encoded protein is CASSRLTGLDTEAFF.

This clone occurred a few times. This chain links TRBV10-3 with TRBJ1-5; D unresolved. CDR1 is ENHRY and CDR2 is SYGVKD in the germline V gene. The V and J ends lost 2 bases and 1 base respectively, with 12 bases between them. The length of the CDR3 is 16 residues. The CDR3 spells CAISEVRAPSNQPQHF. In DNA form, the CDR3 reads TGTGCCATCAGTGAGGTAAGGGCACCCAGCAATCAGCCCCAGCATTTT.

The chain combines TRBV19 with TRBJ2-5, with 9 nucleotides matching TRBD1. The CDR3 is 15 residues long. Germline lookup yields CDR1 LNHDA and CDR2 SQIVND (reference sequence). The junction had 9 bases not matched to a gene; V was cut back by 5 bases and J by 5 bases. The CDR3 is CASSLTGGRGETQYF. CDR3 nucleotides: TGTGCCAGTAGTCTAACAGGGGGCCGTGGGGAGACCCAGTACTTC.

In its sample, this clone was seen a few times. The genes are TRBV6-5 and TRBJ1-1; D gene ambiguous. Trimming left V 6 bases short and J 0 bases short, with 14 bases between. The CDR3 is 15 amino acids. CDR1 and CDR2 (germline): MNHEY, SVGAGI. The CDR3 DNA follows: TGTGCCAGCAGCCCGGGTGTTACGATGAACACTGAAGCTTTCTTT. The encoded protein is CASSPGVTMNTEAFF.

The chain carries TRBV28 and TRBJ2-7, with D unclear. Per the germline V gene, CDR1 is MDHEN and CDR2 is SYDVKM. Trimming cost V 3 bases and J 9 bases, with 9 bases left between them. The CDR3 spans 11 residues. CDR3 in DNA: TGTGCCAGCAGTTTGGTTTCTAGGCAGTACTTC. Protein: CASSLVSRQYF.

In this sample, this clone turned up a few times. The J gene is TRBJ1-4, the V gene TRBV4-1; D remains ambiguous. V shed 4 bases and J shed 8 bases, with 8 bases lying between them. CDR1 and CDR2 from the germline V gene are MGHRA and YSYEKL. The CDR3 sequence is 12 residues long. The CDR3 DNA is TGCGCCAGCAGCCTGATGGGGGAAAAACTGTTTTTT. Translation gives CASSLMGEKLFF.